This TCR beta chain was observed in a study of blood T cell repertoires in COVID-19. Study overall: Sites across the United States, Italy and Spain contributed samples from acute and convalescent COVID-19. T cells, B-cell-depleted T cells, or PBMCs provided the cDNA or gDNA that served as material.

In the original analysis: Amplified reference gene primers provided the basis for estimating nucleated cell counts. Sequencing was performed with immunoSEQ multiplex PCR; in TCRdb, only in-frame clones are kept and a portion is missing. The V and J calls and clone size come from that table; D and trimming were worked out from the DNA. The data hold about 170,000 clones, with 82% observed a single time. This clone was seen only once. One junction end disagrees with the germline gene, perhaps due to a read error. Germline CDR1 is MDHEN and CDR2 is SYDVKM. The CDR3 contains 12 residues. What was sequenced was peripheral blood. This receptor was identified in a woman at least 80 years old with active or convalescent COVID-19. The chain links TRBV28 to TRBJ2-1; 10 bases map to TRBD2. CDR3 sequence (DNA): TGCCTTACTAGCGGGGCCTACAATGAGCAGTTCTTC. Translated, it gives CLTSGAYNEQFF.